What follows are 15 T cell receptor beta chains derived from one specimen sequenced in a study of Graves' ophthalmopathy and Graves' hyperthyroidism. Researchers took RNA transcripts and amplified TCR beta CDR3 regions from them. Following a first-round RT-PCR that used HTBI primers, a second-round multiplex PCR was carried out. From the multiplex PCR reads, TCRdb called clonotypes with MiXCR, one entry per CDR3 protein. Of 400,000 to 500,000 distinct CDR3 sequences in the sample, 20% to 25% were seen once. Input material: peripheral blood. These receptors originate from a woman under 30 with stable Graves' hyperthyroidism.

This clonotype was observed many times. The chain has TRBV12-3 or TRBV12-4 and TRBJ2-7; 7 nucleotides match TRBD1. Trimming took 3 bases from V and 4 from J; bases not matched to a gene: 15. The CDR3 extends over 17 amino acids. CDR3 in amino acids: CASSLLYRTGLRYEQYF. CDR3 DNA sequence: TGTGCCAGCAGTTTGTTGTATCGGACAGGTCTTAGGTACGAGCAGTACTTC.

This clonotype came up a few times. The rearrangement uses TRBV11-2 and TRBJ2-3; 8 bases agree with TRBD1. Germline CDR1 and CDR2: SGHAT and FQNNGV. The V segment lost 3 bases and the J segment 1 base; nucleotides outside the gene matches: 3. This CDR3 comprises 15 residues. CDR3 nucleotide sequence: TGTGCCAGCAGCTTTCAGGGGGCGGGCACAGATACGCAGTATTTT. It is translated as CASSFQGAGTDTQYF.

Many counts were recorded for this clonotype. The chain links TRBV6-5 to TRBJ1-5, with no clear D. The length of the CDR3 is 16 residues. Germline values: CDR1 MNHEY, CDR2 SVGAGI. The germline V and J ends were trimmed by 2 bases and 2 bases, with 13 bases remaining between them. The CDR3 is CASSYQGGMGNQPQHF. The CDR3 coding sequence is TGTGCCAGCAGTTACCAAGGTGGGATGGGCAATCAGCCCCAGCATTTT.

This clonotype has at least ten counts. This chain joins TRBV27 and TRBJ2-5, with 13 nucleotides matching TRBD2. V was pared by 3 bases and J by 9 bases, with 13 bases of the junction left unmatched. CDR1 is MNHEY and CDR2 is SMNVEV in the germline V gene (reference sequence). The CDR3 covers 17 residues. The CDR3 loop reads CASSFSRGLAGSGAQYF. CDR3 in DNA: TGTGCCAGCAGTTTCTCAAGGGGACTAGCGGGGTCCGGGGCCCAGTACTTC.

Details on this clonotype: A clone one base away is much larger, so this may be a read error. The chain links TRBV7-9 to TRBJ1-1; D remains unclear. In germline, CDR1 is SEHNR, CDR2 FQNEAQ (reference sequence). The V end lost 7 bases, the J end lost 4 bases, and 19 bases lay between the germline ends. This CDR3 is 15 amino acids long. The CDR3 spells CASIQITGSGTEAFF. CDR3 coding DNA: TGTGCCAGCATCCAGATTACCGGGTCGGGCACTGAAGCTTTCTTT.

This chain connects TRBV6-1 to TRBJ1-2, with D tentatively TRBD1 (5 bases). This CDR3 is 15 amino acids long. V gave up 6 bases and J gave up 3 bases, with 17 bases separating them. CDR1 is MNHNS, CDR2 SASEGT, per germline. CDR3: CASSPDMGPYYGYTF. CDR3 bases: TGTGCCAGCAGCCCCGACATGGGGCCCTACTATGGCTACACCTTC.

V is TRBV27 and J is TRBJ1-1, with D uncertain. The V gene's germline CDR1 is MNHEY and CDR2 SMNVEV (reference sequence). Trimming cost V 3 bases and J 3 bases, with 8 bases left between them. This CDR3 is built from 13 residues. The chain's CDR3 is CASSFREDTEAFF. In DNA form, the CDR3 reads TGTGCCAGCAGTTTTCGCGAGGACACTGAAGCTTTCTTT.

This clonotype has just a few counts. A clone one base away is much larger, so this may be a read error. The chain employs TRBV20-1 and TRBJ2-2; possible D gene TRBD2, 5 bases. Germline V lookup: CDR1 DFQATT, CDR2 SNEGSKA (reference sequence). This CDR3 has 15 amino acids. The CDR3 DNA reads TGCAGTGCTAGAAGGATTCCGGGAAACACCGGGGAGCTGTGTTTT. This gives the protein CSARRIPGNTGELCF.

This sequence joins TRBV12-3 or TRBV12-4 and TRBJ2-7; 8 bases align to TRBD1. Germline trimming cut 10 bases from V and 5 bases from J; bases unmatched to any gene: 10. The CDR3 has 13 residues. The CDR3 is CATCRTGFDEQYF. The DNA of the CDR3 is TGTGCCACCTGCCGGACAGGGTTCGACGAGCAGTACTTC.

This clonotype showed up just a few times. This chain connects TRBV11-2 to TRBJ2-7; D is perhaps TRBD2 (5 bases). The CDR3 sequence is 14 residues long. The germline CDR1 and CDR2 sequences are SGHAT and FQNNGV. Trimming shortened V by 8 bases and J by 0 bases, and 14 bases separated the two germline ends. Here the CDR3 reads CASGGLTSSYEQYF. The CDR3 coding sequence is TGTGCCAGCGGAGGACTTACGAGCTCCTACGAGCAGTACTTC.

At least ten counts were recorded for this clonotype. The genes are TRBV30 and TRBJ1-1; D not certain. The CDR3 has 12 amino acids. Trimming stripped 1 base from V and 1 base from J, with 4 bases between. CDR1 and CDR2 from the germline V gene are GTSNPN and SVGIG (reference sequence). CDR3 protein: CAWSEGNTEAFF. DNA for the CDR3: TGTGCCTGGAGTGAGGGGAACACTGAAGCTTTCTTT.

This clonotype was seen more than once but under ten times. CDR3 sequence: CASSTIDRGYEQYF. In DNA form, the CDR3 reads TGTGCCAGCAGCACTATTGACAGGGGCTACGAGCAGTACTTC. This chain joins TRBV7-9 and TRBJ2-7; 8 bases are a match to TRBD1. After removal of 5 bases from V and 3 bases from J, the junction contained 6 bases not matched to a gene. This CDR3 has 14 amino acids. The germline CDR1 and CDR2 sequences are SEHNR and FQNEAQ (reference sequence).

This clonotype has at least ten counts. V and J are TRBV29-1 and TRBJ2-5, with a possible D match to TRBD2 (6 bases). CDR1 is SQVTM, CDR2 ANQGSEA, per germline. V lost 1 base and J lost 3, with 9 bases in between. CDR3 length: 13 residues. The CDR3 spells CSVEGGGKETQYF. CDR3 nucleotides: TGCAGCGTTGAAGGGGGCGGGAAAGAGACCCAGTACTTC.

This clonotype was counted many times. This sequence joins TRBV5-1 and TRBJ1-6, with D perhaps matching TRBD1 (6 bases). Trimming removed 0 bases at V and 2 bases at J, with 9 bases between. CDR1 is SGHRS and CDR2 is YFSETQ in the germline V gene. The CDR3 is made up of 16 amino acids. CDR3 nucleotide sequence: TGCGCCAGCAGCTTGGGGCAGGGGACCTATAATTCACCCCTCCACTTT. As protein: CASSLGQGTYNSPLHF.

Note on this clonotype: The junction shows a germline mismatch at one end, possibly a read error. The chain combines TRBV12-3 or TRBV12-4 with TRBJ2-5; possibly TRBD2 for D (5 bases). The CDR3 loop spans 13 amino acids. CDR3 sequence: CTSSRGIRETQYF. In DNA, the CDR3 is TGTACCAGCAGTCGAGGGATAAGGGAGACCCAGTACTTC.